This entry lists 13 T cell receptor beta chains sequenced from one sample in a study of T-cell reconstitution after alpha-beta-depleted transplantation in children. Researchers prepared the TCRbeta library using unique molecular identifiers, the study reports. TCRdb re-derived calls from the PCR reads in MiXCR, one entry per CDR3 protein. The sample lists about 600,000 distinct CDR3 sequences; 10% to 15% were seen once. The sample in question was PBMCs, mostly from graft donor cells, obtained 360 days after TCRalphabeta/CD19-depleted stem cell transplant. The receptors derive from a male patient younger than 18 who had a stem cell transplant for acute myeloid leukemia, so the T cells may come from the graft donor.

Details on this clonotype: Relative to the germline gene, one junction end is altered; a read error may explain this. This rearrangement joins TRBV11-2 to TRBJ2-1; 8 bases fit TRBD2. From germline, CDR1 is SGHAT and CDR2 FQNNGV. The CDR3 covers 14 residues. In DNA form, the CDR3 reads TGTGCCAGCAGCTTTGGAGCCGGGAGGGCCCAACTGCTCTTC. Translated, it gives CASSFGAGRAQLLF.

This chain uses TRBV28 with TRBJ2-1; 8 nucleotides align to TRBD2. Germline CDR1 MDHEN, CDR2 SYDVKM. V lost 2 bases, J lost 3 bases, and 3 bases stayed unmatched. The CDR3 length is 15 residues. The CDR3 coding sequence is TGTGCCAGCAGTTTAGTCGGGAGGGACTACAATGAGCAGTTCTTC. It codes for CASSLVGRDYNEQFF.

This clonotype has more than one count but fewer than ten. The V and J genes are TRBV6-1 and TRBJ2-1; TRBD2 is a possible D gene (6 bases). The CDR3 covers 16 residues. Germline CDR1 MNHNS, CDR2 SASEGT. Trimming took off 6 bases at V and 0 bases at J, with 15 bases between the two ends. The CDR3 DNA is TGTGCCAGCAGACAACGGGGGATGAGCTCCTACAATGAGCAGTTCTTC. Translated, it gives CASRQRGMSSYNEQFF.

The chain carries TRBV5-1 and TRBJ2-6, with TRBD2 matching over 14 bases. In germline, CDR1 is SGHRS, CDR2 YFSETQ. With V trimmed by 5 bases and J by 0 bases, 13 bases remained unmatched. CDR3 size: 21 residues. Here the CDR3 reads CASRGFSGLAGGISGANVLTF. The CDR3 DNA is TGCGCCAGCAGGGGCTTCTCCGGACTAGCGGGAGGTATCTCTGGGGCCAACGTCCTGACTTTC.

The rearrangement links TRBV20-1 to TRBJ2-7; TRBD2 matches at 7 bases. Trimming at V came to 2 bases and at J to 3 bases, leaving 7 bases not matched to a gene. This CDR3 spans 14 amino acids. Germline V gene lookup returns CDR1 DFQATT and CDR2 SNEGSKA (reference sequence). The CDR3 sequence: CSARPGGSLYEQYF. CDR3 nucleotides: TGCAGTGCTAGACCGGGAGGTTCCCTCTACGAGCAGTACTTC.

This clonotype was counted a few times. CDR3 sequence: CSASRPSGTYEQYF. In DNA form, the CDR3 reads TGCAGTGCTAGTAGGCCTAGCGGAACCTACGAGCAGTACTTC. The chain couples TRBV20-1 to TRBJ2-7, with TRBD2 matching 7 bases. V lost 3 bases and J lost 2; bases outside the gene matches: 7. From germline, CDR1 is DFQATT and CDR2 SNEGSKA (reference sequence). The CDR3 consists of 14 residues.

The chain links TRBV24-1 to TRBJ2-7; D gene ambiguous. V was pared by 4 bases and J by 6 bases, with 15 bases between. CDR1 KGHDR and CDR2 SFDVKD come from the germline V gene. The CDR3 contains 14 residues. CDR3 residues: CATSEGRTPGEQYF. The CDR3 DNA follows: TGTGCCACCAGTGAAGGACGCACCCCGGGCGAGCAGTACTTC.

V gene TRBV12-3 or TRBV12-4 combines with J gene TRBJ1-1; D gene uncertain. The CDR3 consists of 14 residues. Trimming shortened V by 6 bases and J by 0 bases, and 11 bases separated the two germline ends. The CDR3 region is CASSPIGLNTEAFF. DNA for the CDR3: TGTGCCAGCAGCCCCATCGGGTTGAACACTGAAGCTTTCTTT.

The J gene is TRBJ2-7, the V gene TRBV7-8; D might be TRBD2 (5 bases). CDR3 length: 15 residues. V shed 6 bases and J shed 1 base, with 16 bases lying between them. CDR1 SGHVS and CDR2 FQNEAQ come from the germline V gene. In DNA form, the CDR3 reads TGTGCCAGCAGTTGGCGGGTTGAACCTTCCTACGAGCAGTACTTC. Translating it yields CASSWRVEPSYEQYF.

The rearrangement links TRBV3-1 to TRBJ2-1, with D hard to call. This CDR3 is 15 amino acids long. Germline loops: CDR1 LGHDT, CDR2 YNNKEL (reference sequence). V dropped 4 bases and J dropped 5 bases, with 15 bases sitting between them. DNA of the CDR3: TGTGCCAGCAGCCCCCCGCTAGAGGTGGACAATGAGCAGTTCTTC. This gives the protein CASSPPLEVDNEQFF.

The chain is built from TRBV15 and TRBJ2-7, with 8 bases lining up with TRBD2. J lost 4 bases, V lost 6 bases, and 8 bases had no gene match. Germline assignment: CDR1 LNHNV and CDR2 YYDKDF (reference sequence). The CDR3 is 14 residues long. In DNA, the CDR3 is TGTGCCACCAGAATAACGGGAGGGGTATACGAGCAGTACTTC. It is translated as CATRITGGVYEQYF.

The rearrangement uses TRBV5-1 and TRBJ2-2, with TRBD1 as a possible D gene (6 bases). The germline CDR1 and CDR2 sequences are SGHRS and YFSETQ. Trimming cost V 8 bases and J 6 bases, with 20 bases left between them. The CDR3 loop spans 15 amino acids. The CDR3 coding sequence is TGCGCCAGTAACGCGATGTCAGGGGAAGCCGGGGAGCTGTTTTTT. Translation gives CASNAMSGEAGELFF.

In its sample, this clonotype was seen once. This sequence joins TRBV25-1 and TRBJ2-1; 7 nucleotides agree with TRBD2. The CDR3 extends over 17 amino acids. Germline values: CDR1 MGHDK, CDR2 SYGVNS. V shed 5 bases, J shed 7 bases, and the junction held 17 bases outside the gene matches. The CDR3 region is CASSTFWGGARRNEQFF. CDR3 coding DNA: TGTGCCAGCAGTACATTTTGGGGAGGGGCGCGGAGAAATGAGCAGTTCTTC.